This T cell receptor beta chain was identified in a study of beta chain features in type 1 diabetes. Study-wide points: Shortening that was moderate but significant affected the TCRB CDR3s of Type 1 diabetes patients in all four CD4+ subsets. Patients' naive, central memory and regulatory TCRB repertoires appeared more alike than those of healthy donors. In cDNA sequencing, cells with high TCR expression could be over-represented.

Expressed TCRB transcripts were sequenced, since all the RNA that had been isolated was reverse transcribed. TCRdb's copy holds only in-frame clones and misses some; the assay was immunoSEQ multiplex PCR. This sample has about 710,000 clones; more than 13% occur once, and the top ten carry nearly 0.04%. V lost 3 bases, J lost 4 bases, and 16 bases lay in between. Germline V lookup: CDR1 SGHRS, CDR2 YFSETQ. The CDR3 consists of 15 residues. Averaging roughly 120 mL, one heparinised blood draw came from each individual donor. This clone has more than one count but fewer than ten. Its antigen is as yet unknown.

The chain combines TRBV5-1 with TRBJ2-5, with D tentatively TRBD1 (6 bases). Sequences were obtained from naive CD4+ T cells from blood. The TCR was taken from a man between 18 and 35 years old with type 1 diabetes. CDR3 residues: CASSSGTNPGETQYF. The CDR3 DNA follows: TGCGCCAGCAGCTCCGGGACAAATCCTGGAGAGACCCAGTACTTC.